This TCR beta chain was profiled in a study of shared clonotypes between healthy human individuals. The CDR3 contains 14 residues. V was trimmed by 1 base and J by 0 bases, leaving 1 base between them. Per germline, CDR1 SGHTA and CDR2 FQGNSA. TCRdb keeps only in-frame clones here, not all; method: immunoSEQ multiplex PCR. The repertoire holds about 1,500,000 clones, with roughly 97% as singletons. This clone was detected a few times. This sample includes further DNA sequences coding for the same CDR3. The sequence came from a man in his thirties or forties in good health. The gene calls are TRBV7-2 and TRBJ2-6; D call uncertain. The sequenced sample consisted of naive CD4+ T cells sorted from blood. Regarding subset: CD45RA+ positively selected. The CDR3 loop reads CASSLDSGANVLTF. DNA for the CDR3: TGTGCCAGCAGCTTAGACTCTGGGGCCAACGTCCTGACTTTC. Together with reference TRBV7-2 and TRBJ2-6, the CDR3 gives the full variable domain: GAGVSQSPSNKVTEKGKDVELRCDPISGHTALYWYRQSLGQGLEFLIYFQGNSAPDKSGLPSDRFSAERTGGSVSTLTIQRTQQEDSAVYLCASSLDSGANVLTFGAGSRLTVL.